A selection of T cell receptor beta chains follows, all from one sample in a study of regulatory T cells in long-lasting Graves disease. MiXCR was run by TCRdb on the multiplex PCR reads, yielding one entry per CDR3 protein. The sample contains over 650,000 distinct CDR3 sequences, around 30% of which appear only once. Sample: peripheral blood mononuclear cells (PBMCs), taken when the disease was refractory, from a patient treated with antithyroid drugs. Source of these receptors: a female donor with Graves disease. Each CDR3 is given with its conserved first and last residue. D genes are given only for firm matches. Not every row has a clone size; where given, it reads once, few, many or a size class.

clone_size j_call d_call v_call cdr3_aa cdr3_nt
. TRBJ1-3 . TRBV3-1 CASSPTNSGNTIYF TGTGCCAGCAGCCCCACCAACTCTGGAAACACCATATATTTT
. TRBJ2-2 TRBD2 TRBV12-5 CASGLPTSGVNTGELFF TGTGCTAGTGGTTTGCCAACTAGCGGGGTGAACACCGGGGAGCTGTTTTTT
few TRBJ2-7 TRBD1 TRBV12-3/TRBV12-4 CASRDSGTAYEQYF TGTGCCAGCAGGGACTCCGGGACAGCCTACGAGCAGTACTTC
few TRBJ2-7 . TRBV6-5 CASSFLGTAYEQYF TGTGCCAGCAGTTTTTTGGGCACCGCCTACGAGCAGTACTTC
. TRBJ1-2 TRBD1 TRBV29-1 CSVATGTGGADGYTF TGCAGCGTTGCCACCGGGACAGGGGGCGCGGATGGCTACACCTTC
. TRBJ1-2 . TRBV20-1 CSASEPPGHSTYTF TGCAGTGCTAGTGAGCCCCCGGGGCATAGTACCTACACCTTC
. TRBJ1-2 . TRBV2 CASSGIEGDYGYTF TGTGCCAGCAGTGGGATCGAGGGGGACTATGGCTACACCTTC
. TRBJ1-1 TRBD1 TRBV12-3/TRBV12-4 CASSRRQGAFF TGTGCCAGCAGTCGTCGACAGGGGGCTTTCTTT
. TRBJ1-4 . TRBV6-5 CASSWEIHEKLFF TGTGCCAGCAGTTGGGAAATCCACGAAAAACTGTTTTTT
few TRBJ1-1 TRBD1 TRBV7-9 CATQQGVNTEAFF TGTGCCACCCAACAGGGGGTGAACACTGAAGCTTTCTTT
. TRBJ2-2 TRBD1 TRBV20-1 CSASRGQGGRTGELFF TGCAGTGCTAGTCGGGGACAGGGCGGACGGACCGGGGAGCTGTTTTTT
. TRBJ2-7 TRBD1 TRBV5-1 CTSSSQGGSYEQYF TGCACCAGCAGCTCACAAGGGGGCAGTTACGAGCAGTACTTC
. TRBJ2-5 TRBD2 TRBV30 CAWRGLAGLETQYF TGTGCCTGGAGAGGACTAGCGGGATTAGAGACCCAGTACTTC
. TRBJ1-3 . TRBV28 CASRKMGVSSGNTIYF TGTGCCAGCAGAAAAATGGGAGTCTCTTCTGGAAACACCATATATTTT
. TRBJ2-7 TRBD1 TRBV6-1 CASSRTGHYEQYF TGTGCCAGCTCCCGGACAGGGCACTACGAGCAGTACTTC
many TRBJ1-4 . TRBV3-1 CASRLSTNEKLFF TGTGCCAGCCGACTCAGCACAAATGAAAAACTGTTTTTT
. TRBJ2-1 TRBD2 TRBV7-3 CASSPTTSGRLNEQFF TGTGCCAGCAGCCCTACGACTAGCGGGAGGCTCAATGAGCAGTTCTTC
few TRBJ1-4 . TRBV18 CASSPLPINEKLFF TGTGCCAGCTCACCATTACCTATTAATGAAAAACTGTTTTTT
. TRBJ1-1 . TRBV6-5 CASSYFRATQGDTEAFF TGTGCCAGCAGTTATTTTCGGGCAACACAAGGAGACACTGAAGCTTTCTTT
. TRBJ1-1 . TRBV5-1 CASSRGPTTPEAFF TGCGCCAGCAGCAGGGGACCCACCACACCTGAAGCTTTCTTT
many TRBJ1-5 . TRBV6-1 CASTLGSDRNQPQHF TGTGCCAGCACCCTTGGGAGTGACAGGAATCAGCCCCAGCATTTT
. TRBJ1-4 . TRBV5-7 CVSSHHTHINGQMPEKLFF TGTGTCAGCAGCCACCACACACACATCAATGGACAGATGCCGGAAAAACTGTTTTTT
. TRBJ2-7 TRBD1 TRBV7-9 CASSPWQDRVYEQYF TGTGCCAGCAGCCCGTGGCAGGACAGGGTTTACGAGCAGTACTTC
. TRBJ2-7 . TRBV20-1 CSARDYRAPYEQYF TGCAGTGCTAGAGACTACAGGGCCCCATACGAGCAGTACTTC
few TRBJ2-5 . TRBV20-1 CSARRAVAGKVVETQHF TGCAGTGCTAGGCGAGCAGTGGCAGGGAAGGTGGTGGAGACCCAGCACTTC
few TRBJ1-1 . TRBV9 CASSVLAEGRAEAFF TGTGCCAGCAGCGTATTGGCGGAGGGAAGAGCTGAAGCTTTCTTT
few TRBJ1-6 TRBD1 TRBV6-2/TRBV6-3 CASSYQGQLYNSPLHF TGTGCCAGCAGTTACCAGGGACAGCTCTATAATTCACCCCTCCACTTT
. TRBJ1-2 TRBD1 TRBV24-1 CATSEGQHYGYTF TGTGCCACCAGTGAGGGACAGCACTATGGCTACACCTTC
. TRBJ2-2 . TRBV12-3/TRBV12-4 CASSLDTGATGELFF TGTGCCAGCAGTCTCGACACCGGGGCGACCGGGGAGCTGTTTTTT
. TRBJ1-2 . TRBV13 CASSLDRANGYTF TGTGCCAGCAGCTTAGACAGGGCTAATGGCTACACCTTC
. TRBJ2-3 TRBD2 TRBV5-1 CASSRTSETDTQYF TGCGCCAGCAGCCGGACTAGCGAGACAGATACGCAGTATTTT
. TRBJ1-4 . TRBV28 CASSFNGALNEKLFF TGTGCCAGCAGTTTCAACGGGGCTCTAAATGAAAAACTGTTTTTT
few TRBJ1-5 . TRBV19 CASTYTGIHNQPQHF TGTGCCAGTACCTATACAGGGATCCACAATCAGCCCCAGCATTTT
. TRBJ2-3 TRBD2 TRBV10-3 CASSVSGKYSDTQYF TGTGCCAGCAGTGTTAGCGGGAAATACTCAGATACGCAGTATTTT
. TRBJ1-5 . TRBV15 CATSNNTAVHSNQPQHF TGTGCCACCAGCAACAATACAGCAGTCCATAGCAATCAGCCCCAGCATTTT
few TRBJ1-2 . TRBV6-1 CASKNREVYGYTF TGTGCCAGCAAGAACAGGGAAGTCTATGGCTACACCTTC
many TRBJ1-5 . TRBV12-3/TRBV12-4 CASTGTGTNQPQHF TGTGCCAGCACTGGGACGGGGACTAATCAGCCCCAGCATTTT
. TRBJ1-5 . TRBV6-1 CATTMDRLSNQPQHF TGTGCCACCACTATGGACAGACTTAGCAATCAGCCCCAGCATTTT
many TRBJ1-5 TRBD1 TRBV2 CASSATGGAQPQHF TGTGCCAGCAGCGCAACAGGGGGCGCCCAGCCCCAGCATTTT
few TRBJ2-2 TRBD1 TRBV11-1 CASSLTGQGANTGELFF TGTGCCAGCAGCTTAACGGGACAGGGGGCTAACACCGGGGAGCTGTTTTTT
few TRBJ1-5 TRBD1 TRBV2 CASSENRGSQPQHF TGTGCCAGCAGTGAAAACAGGGGCAGTCAGCCCCAGCATTTT
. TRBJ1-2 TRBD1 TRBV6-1 CASSRQGGGYTF TGTGCCAGCAGTAGACAGGGGGGTGGCTACACCTTC
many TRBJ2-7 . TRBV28 CASSWTAPAVFYEQYF TGTGCCAGCAGTTGGACAGCCCCCGCGGTGTTCTACGAGCAGTACTTC
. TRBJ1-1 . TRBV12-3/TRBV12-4 CAGSYERVQANTEAFF TGTGCCGGCAGTTATGAGAGGGTTCAGGCGAACACTGAAGCTTTCTTT
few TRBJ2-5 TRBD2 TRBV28 CASTQPGRVAVQETQYF TGTGCCAGCACCCAACCCGGGAGGGTAGCGGTACAAGAGACCCAGTACTTC
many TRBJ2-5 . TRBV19 CASSARRGETQYF TGTGCCAGTAGTGCCCGGCGAGGGGAGACCCAGTACTTC
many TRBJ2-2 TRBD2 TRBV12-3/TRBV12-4 CASRHSGRSTGELFF TGTGCCAGCAGACACAGCGGGAGATCCACCGGGGAGCTGTTTTTT
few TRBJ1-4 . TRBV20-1 CSARDLTEKLFF TGCAGTGCTAGAGATTTGACCGAGAAACTGTTTTTT
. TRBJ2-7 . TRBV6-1 CAARSSARPHEQYF TGTGCCGCCAGGAGTAGCGCCAGACCCCACGAGCAGTACTTC
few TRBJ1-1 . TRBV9 CASSASIGLGSATEAFF TGTGCCAGCAGCGCATCTATCGGTTTGGGGTCCGCCACTGAAGCTTTCTTT